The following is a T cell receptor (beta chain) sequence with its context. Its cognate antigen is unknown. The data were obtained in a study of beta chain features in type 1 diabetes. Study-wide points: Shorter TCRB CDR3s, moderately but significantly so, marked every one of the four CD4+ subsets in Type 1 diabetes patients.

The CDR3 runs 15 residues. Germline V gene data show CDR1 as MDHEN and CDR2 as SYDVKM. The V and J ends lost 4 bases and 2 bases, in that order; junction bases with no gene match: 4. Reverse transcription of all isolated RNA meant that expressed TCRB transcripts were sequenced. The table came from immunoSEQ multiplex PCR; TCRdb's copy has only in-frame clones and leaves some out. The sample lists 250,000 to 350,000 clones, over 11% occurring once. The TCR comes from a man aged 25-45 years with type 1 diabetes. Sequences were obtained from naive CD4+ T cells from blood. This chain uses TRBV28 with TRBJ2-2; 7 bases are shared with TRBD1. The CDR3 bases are TGTGCCAGCAGTTCGACAGGGTCTAACACCGGGGAGCTGTTTTTT. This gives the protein CASSSTGSNTGELFF.